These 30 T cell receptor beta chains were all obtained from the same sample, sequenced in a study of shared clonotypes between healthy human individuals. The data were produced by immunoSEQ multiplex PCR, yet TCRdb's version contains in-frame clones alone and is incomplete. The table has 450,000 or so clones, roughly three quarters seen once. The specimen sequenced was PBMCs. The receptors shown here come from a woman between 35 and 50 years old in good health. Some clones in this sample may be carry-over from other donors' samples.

The CDR3 bases are TGTGCCAGCAGCGTAGGAGGGTCGGGGAGCGTTCAGTACTTC. It is translated as CASSVGGSGSVQYF. This sequence joins TRBV9 and TRBJ2-4; maybe TRBD2 (5 bases). Per germline, CDR1 SGDLS and CDR2 YYNGEE. This CDR3 contains 14 residues. Trimming left V 0 bases short and J 11 bases short, with 15 bases between.

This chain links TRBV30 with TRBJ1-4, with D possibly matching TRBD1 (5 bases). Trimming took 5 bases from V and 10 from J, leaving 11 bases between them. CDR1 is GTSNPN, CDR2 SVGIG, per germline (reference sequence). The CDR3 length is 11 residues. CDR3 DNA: TGTGCCTGGGGAAGGGGAGGAAAACTGTTTTTT. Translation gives CAWGRGGKLFF.

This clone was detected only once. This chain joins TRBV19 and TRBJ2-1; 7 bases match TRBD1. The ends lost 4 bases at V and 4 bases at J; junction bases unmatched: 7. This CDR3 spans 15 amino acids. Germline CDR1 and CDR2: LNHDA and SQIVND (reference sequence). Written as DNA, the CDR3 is TGTGCCAGTAGTAAAGCCCCACAGGGGTACAATGAGCAGTTCTTC. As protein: CASSKAPQGYNEQFF.

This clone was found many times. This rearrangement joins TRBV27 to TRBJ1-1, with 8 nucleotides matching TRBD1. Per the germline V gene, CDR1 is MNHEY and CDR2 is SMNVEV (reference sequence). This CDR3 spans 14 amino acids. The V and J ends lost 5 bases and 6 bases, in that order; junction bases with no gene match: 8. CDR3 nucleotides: TGTGCCAGCAGTCCCCAGGGGGCAGGTTCTGAAGCTTTCTTT. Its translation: CASSPQGAGSEAFF.

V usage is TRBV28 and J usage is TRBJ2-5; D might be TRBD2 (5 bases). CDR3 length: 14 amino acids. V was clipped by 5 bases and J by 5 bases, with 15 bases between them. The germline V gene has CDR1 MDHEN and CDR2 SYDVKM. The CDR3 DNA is TGTGCCAGCAGTCCGGGAACCCTGCGGGAGACCCAGTACTTC. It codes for CASSPGTLRETQYF.

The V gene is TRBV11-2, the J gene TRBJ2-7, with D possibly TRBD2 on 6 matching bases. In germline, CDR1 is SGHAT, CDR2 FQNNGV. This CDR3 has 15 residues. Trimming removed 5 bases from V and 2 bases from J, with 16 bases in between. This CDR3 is CASSRQFGTPYEQYF. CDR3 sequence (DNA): TGTGCCAGCAGCAGGCAGTTTGGGACTCCCTACGAGCAGTACTTC.

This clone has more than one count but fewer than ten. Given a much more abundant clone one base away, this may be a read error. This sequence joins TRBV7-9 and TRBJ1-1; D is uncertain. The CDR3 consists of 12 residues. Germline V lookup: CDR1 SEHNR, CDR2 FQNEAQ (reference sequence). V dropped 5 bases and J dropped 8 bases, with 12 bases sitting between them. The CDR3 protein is CASSLRPGEAFF. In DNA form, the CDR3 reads TGTGCCAGCAGCCTTCGTCCGGGCGAAGCTTTCTTT.

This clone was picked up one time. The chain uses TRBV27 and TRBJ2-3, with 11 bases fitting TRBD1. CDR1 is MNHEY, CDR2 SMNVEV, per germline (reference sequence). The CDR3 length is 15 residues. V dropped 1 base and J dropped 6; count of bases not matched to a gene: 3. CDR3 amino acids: CASSLWTGGEDTQYF. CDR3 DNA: TGTGCCAGCAGTTTATGGACAGGGGGCGAGGATACGCAGTATTTT.

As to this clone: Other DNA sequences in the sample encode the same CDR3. The CDR3 nucleotides read TGCGCCAGCAGCCTGCAGGTGGCAGGGACCTACGAGCAGTACTTC. Amino acid sequence: CASSLQVAGTYEQYF. The chain has TRBV5-1 and TRBJ2-5; maybe TRBD1 (5 bases). The DNA matches TRBJ2-7 better at its end, which makes the J call doubtful. The germline CDR1 and CDR2 sequences are SGHRS and YFSETQ. The CDR3 extends over 15 amino acids.

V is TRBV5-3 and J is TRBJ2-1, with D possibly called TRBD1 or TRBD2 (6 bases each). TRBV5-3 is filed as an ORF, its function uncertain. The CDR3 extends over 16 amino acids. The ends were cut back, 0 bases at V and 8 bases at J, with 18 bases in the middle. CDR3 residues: CARSLVWTHGGDEQFF. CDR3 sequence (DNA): TGTGCCAGAAGCTTGGTTTGGACGCACGGGGGCGATGAGCAGTTCTTC.

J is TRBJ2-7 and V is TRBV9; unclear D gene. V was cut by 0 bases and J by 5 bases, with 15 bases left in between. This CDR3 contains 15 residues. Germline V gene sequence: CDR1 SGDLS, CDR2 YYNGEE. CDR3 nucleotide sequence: TGTGCCAGCAGCGTAGGACGGGCCGTTGGGGACGAGCAGTACTTC. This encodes CASSVGRAVGDEQYF.

The CDR3 bases are TGTGCCAGCACCCGACCTGCAGGGGTTACCGGGGAGCTGTTTTTT. This gives the protein CASTRPAGVTGELFF. The chain links TRBV11-2 to TRBJ2-2; D perhaps matches TRBD1 (6 bases). Germline V gives CDR1 SGHAT, CDR2 FQNNGV. The CDR3 consists of 15 residues. Trimming pared 7 bases from V and 5 bases from J, leaving 17 bases between.

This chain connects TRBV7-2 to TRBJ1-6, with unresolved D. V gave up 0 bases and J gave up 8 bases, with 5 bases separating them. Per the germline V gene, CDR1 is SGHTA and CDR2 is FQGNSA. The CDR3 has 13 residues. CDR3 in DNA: TGTGCCAGCAGCTTAGCGCAGGATTCACCCCTCCACTTT. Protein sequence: CASSLAQDSPLHF.

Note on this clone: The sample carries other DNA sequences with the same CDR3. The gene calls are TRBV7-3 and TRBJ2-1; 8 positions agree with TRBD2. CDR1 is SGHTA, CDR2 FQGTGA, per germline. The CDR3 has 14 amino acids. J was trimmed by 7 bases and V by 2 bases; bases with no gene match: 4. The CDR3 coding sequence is TGTGCCAGCAGCTTAGCGGGAGGTGGGAATGAGCAGTTCTTC. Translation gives CASSLAGGGNEQFF.

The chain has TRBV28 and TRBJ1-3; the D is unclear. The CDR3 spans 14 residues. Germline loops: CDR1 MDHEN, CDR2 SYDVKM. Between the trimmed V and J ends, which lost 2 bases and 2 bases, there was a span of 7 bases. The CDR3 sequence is CASSLLQTGNTIYF. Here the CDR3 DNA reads TGTGCCAGCAGTTTACTCCAAACTGGAAACACCATATATTTT.

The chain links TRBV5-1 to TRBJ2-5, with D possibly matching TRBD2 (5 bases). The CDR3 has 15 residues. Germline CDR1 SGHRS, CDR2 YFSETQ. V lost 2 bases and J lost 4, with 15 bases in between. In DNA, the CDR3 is TGCGCCAGCAGCTTAGCCGTTGCGGGTGGAGAGACCCAGTACTTC. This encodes CASSLAVAGGETQYF.

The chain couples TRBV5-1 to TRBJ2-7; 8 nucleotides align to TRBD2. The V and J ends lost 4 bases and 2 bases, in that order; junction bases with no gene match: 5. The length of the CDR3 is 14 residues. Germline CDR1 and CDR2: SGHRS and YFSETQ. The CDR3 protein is CASSVTSGTYEQYF. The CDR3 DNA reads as TGCGCCAGCAGCGTTACTAGCGGTACCTACGAGCAGTACTTC.

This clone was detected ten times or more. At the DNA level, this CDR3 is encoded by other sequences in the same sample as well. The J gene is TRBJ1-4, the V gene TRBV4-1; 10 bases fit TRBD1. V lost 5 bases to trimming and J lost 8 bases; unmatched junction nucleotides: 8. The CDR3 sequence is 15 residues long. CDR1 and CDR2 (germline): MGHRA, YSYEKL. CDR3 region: CASSYRQGAKEKLFF. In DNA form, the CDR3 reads TGCGCCAGCAGCTACAGACAGGGGGCGAAAGAAAAACTGTTTTTT.

The chain's CDR3 is CASSSYYGYTF. The CDR3 DNA reads as TGTGCCAGCAGTTCCTACTATGGCTACACCTTC. The gene calls are TRBV28 and TRBJ1-2; D call uncertain. CDR1 is MDHEN and CDR2 is SYDVKM in the germline V gene. V gave up 4 bases and J gave up 3 bases, with 3 bases separating them. This CDR3 region has 11 residues.

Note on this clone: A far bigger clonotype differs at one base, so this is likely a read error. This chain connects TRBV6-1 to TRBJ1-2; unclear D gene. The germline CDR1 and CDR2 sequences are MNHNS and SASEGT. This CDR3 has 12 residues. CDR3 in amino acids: CASSEGNYGCTF. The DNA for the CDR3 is TGTGCCAGCAGTGAGGGTAACTATGGCTGCACCTTC.

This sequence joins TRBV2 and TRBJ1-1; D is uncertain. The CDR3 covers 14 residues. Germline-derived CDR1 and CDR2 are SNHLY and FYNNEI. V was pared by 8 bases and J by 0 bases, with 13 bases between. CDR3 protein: CASRGVSVNTEAFF. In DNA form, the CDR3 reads TGTGCCAGCCGAGGAGTTTCAGTGAACACTGAAGCTTTCTTT.

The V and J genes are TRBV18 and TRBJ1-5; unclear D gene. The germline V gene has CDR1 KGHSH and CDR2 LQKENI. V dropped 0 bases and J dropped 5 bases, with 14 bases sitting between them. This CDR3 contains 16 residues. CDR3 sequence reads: CASSPPGMGNDQPQHF. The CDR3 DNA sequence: TGTGCCAGCTCACCACCGGGTATGGGGAACGATCAGCCCCAGCATTTT. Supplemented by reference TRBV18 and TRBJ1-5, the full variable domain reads NAGVMQNPRHLVRRRGQEARLRCSPMKGHSHVYWYRQLPEEGLKFMVYLQKENIIDESGMPKERFSAEFPKEGPSILRIQQVVRGDSAAYFCASSPPGMGNDQPQHFGDGTRLSIL.

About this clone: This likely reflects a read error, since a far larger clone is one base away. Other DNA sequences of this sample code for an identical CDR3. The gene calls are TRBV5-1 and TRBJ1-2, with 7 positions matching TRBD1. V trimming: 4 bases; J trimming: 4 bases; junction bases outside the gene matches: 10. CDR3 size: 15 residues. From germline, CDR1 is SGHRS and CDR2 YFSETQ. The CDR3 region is CASSTTGLRSYGYTF. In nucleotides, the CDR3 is TGCGCCAGCAGCACGACAGGGTTGAGAAGCTATGGCTACACCTTC.

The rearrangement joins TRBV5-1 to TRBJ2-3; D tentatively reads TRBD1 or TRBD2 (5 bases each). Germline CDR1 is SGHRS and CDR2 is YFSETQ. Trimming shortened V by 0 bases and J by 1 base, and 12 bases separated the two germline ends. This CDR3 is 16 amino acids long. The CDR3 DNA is TGCGCCAGCAGCTTGGTCTTCCAGGGAGGCACAGATACGCAGTATTTT. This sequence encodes CASSLVFQGGTDTQYF.

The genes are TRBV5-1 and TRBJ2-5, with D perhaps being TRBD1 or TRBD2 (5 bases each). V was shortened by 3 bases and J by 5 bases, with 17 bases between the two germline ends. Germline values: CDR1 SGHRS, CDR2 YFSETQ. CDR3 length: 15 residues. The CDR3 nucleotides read TGCGCCAGCAGCTCGTTTGGGACGGCCGAGGAGACCCAGTACTTC. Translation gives CASSSFGTAEETQYF.

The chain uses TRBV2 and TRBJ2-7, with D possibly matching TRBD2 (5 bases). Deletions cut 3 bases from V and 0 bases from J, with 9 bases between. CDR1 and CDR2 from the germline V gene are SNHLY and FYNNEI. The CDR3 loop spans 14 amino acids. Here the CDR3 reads CASSERTLSYEQYF. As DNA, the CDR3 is TGTGCCAGCAGTGAGAGGACTCTCTCCTACGAGCAGTACTTC.

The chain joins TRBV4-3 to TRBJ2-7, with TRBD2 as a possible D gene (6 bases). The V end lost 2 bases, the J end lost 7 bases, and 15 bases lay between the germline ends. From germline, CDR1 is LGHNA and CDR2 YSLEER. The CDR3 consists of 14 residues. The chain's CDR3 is CASSQPLSGSEQYF. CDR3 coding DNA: TGCGCCAGCAGCCAACCACTCTCCGGGAGTGAGCAGTACTTC.

CDR3 sequence reads: CASSQDVYLQETQYF. CDR3 nucleotides: TGCGCCAGCAGCCAAGATGTGTACCTCCAAGAGACCCAGTACTTC. V and J are TRBV4-1 and TRBJ2-5; D uncertain. This CDR3 is built from 15 residues. V was clipped by 0 bases and J by 1 base, with 9 bases between them. CDR1 MGHRA and CDR2 YSYEKL come from the germline V gene.

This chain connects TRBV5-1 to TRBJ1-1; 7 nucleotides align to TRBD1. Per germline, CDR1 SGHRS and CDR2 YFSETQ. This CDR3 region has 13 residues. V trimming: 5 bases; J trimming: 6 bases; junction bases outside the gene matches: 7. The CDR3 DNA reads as TGCGCCAGCAGGCAGGGGGAGAATTCTGAAGCTTTCTTT. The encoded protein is CASRQGENSEAFF.

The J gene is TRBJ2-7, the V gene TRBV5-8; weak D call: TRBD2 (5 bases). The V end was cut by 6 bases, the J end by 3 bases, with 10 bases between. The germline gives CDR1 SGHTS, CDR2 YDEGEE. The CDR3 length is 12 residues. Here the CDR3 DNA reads TGTGCCAGCACCACGGGGTTCTACGAGCAGTACTTC. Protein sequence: CASTTGFYEQYF.